This section outlines one T cell receptor beta chain sequence together with its context. Its antigen is as yet unknown. The ends lost 5 bases at V and 6 bases at J; junction bases unmatched: 7. The CDR3 totals 14 residues. CDR1 and CDR2 from the germline V gene are MNHEY and SVGAGI. The data belong to a study of cytomegalovirus exposure and HLA in healthy donors. In the PCR, 60 Vbeta and 13 Jbeta primers were used. Repertoires were generated with immunoSEQ multiplex PCR, while TCRdb's copy carries only in-frame clones and drops some. The sample carries over 150,000 clones, 60% to 85% recorded once. Study results and limitations: With DRB1 most and HLA-C fewest, TCR association rates differed between HLA loci in a later analysis. With high specificity and sensitivity, the classifier reportedly diagnosed cytomegalovirus status.

The source of this sequence is a woman aged 40 to 50 in good health and CMV-seronegative. Sequencing input: PBMCs. This sequence joins TRBV6-5 and TRBJ2-7; 10 bases line up with TRBD1. CDR3 protein: CASSAWDRGGEQYF. In DNA, the CDR3 is TGTGCCAGCAGTGCCTGGGACAGGGGTGGCGAGCAGTACTTC.